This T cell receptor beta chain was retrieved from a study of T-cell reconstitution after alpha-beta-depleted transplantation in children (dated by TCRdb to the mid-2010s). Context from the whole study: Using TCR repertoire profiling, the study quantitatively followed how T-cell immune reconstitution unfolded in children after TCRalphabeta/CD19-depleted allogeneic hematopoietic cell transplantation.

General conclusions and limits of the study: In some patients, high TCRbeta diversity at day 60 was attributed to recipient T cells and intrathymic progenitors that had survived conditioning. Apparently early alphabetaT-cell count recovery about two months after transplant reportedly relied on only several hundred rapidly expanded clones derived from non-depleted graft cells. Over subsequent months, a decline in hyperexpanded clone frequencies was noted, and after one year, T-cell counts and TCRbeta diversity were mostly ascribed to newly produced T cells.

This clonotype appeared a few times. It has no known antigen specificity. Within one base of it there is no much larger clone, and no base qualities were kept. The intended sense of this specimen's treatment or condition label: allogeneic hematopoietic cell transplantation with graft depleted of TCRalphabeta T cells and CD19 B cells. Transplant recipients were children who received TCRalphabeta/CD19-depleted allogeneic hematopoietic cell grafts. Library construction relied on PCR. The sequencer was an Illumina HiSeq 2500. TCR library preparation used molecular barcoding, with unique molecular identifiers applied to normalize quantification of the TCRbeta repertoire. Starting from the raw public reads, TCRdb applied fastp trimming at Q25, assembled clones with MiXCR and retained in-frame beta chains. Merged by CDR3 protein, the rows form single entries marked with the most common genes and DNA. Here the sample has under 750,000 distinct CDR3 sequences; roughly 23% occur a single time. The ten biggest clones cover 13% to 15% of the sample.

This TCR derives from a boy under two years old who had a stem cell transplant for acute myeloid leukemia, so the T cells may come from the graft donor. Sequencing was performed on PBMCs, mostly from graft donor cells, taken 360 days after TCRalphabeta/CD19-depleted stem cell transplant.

The DNA sequence is as follows: TGTGCCACCAGCCTTAGGGGGCTCGATCAGCCCCAGCATTTT. It is translated as CATSLRGLDQPQHF. This chain joins TRBV15 to TRBJ1-5, with TRBD1 matching 7 junction bases. The CDR3 starts with the cysteine, ends with the phenylalanine, and has 14 residues. The kept DNA is CDR3 alone, 42 bases in frame from the first base. The germline V and J ends show losses of 5 bases and 5 bases respectively, and no gene match explains 6 bases of the junction. Sequences LNHNV (CDR1) and YYDKDF (CDR2) are obtained from the germline V gene (reference sequence).